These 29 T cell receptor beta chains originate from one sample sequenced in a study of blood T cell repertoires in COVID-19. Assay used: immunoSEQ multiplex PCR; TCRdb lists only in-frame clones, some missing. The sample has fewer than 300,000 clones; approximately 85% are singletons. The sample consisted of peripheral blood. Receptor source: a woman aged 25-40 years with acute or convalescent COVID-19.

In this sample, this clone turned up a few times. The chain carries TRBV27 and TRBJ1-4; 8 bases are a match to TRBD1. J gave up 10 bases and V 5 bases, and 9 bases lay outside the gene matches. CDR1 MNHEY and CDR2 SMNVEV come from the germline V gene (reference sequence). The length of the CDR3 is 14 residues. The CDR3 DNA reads TGTGCCAGCAGTACTCAGGGGGCTGGCGTAAAACTGTTTTTT. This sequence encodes CASSTQGAGVKLFF.

The CDR3 DNA reads TGTGCCAGCAGCCTCCCAAGACTAGCGGGGATAAACACCGGGGAGCTGTTTTTT. This codes for CASSLPRLAGINTGELFF. The V gene is TRBV3-1 (or the pseudogene TRBV3-2), the J gene TRBJ2-2; 11 positions agree with TRBD2. Germline loops: CDR1 LGHDT, CDR2 YNNKEL (reference sequence). The CDR3 totals 18 residues. After removal of 4 bases from V and 2 bases from J, the junction contained 9 bases not matched to a gene.

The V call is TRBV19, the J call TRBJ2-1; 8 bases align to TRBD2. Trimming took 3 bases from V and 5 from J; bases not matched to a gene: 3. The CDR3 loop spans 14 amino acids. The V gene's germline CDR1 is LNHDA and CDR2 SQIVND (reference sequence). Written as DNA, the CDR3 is TGTGCCAGTAGTATTACTAGCGGTCACAATGAGCAGTTCTTC. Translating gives CASSITSGHNEQFF.

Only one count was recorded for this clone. The CDR3 DNA sequence: TGTGCCAGCTCACCACCTAGGACAGGTTCAGCGGGAGTAATGAGGAATGAGCAGTTCTTC. It yields the protein CASSPPRTGSAGVMRNEQFF. The chain combines TRBV18 with TRBJ2-1; TRBD2 is a possible D gene (8 bases). V lost 0 bases and J lost 7, with 28 bases in between. Germline CDR1 reads KGHSH; CDR2 reads LQKENI. The CDR3 has 20 residues.

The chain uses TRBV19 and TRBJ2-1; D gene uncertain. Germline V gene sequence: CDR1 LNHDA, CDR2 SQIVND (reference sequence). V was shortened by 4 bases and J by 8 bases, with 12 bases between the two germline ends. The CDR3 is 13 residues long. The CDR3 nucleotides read TGTGCCAGTAGTACCTCGCCCGGAGATGAGCAGTTCTTC. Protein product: CASSTSPGDEQFF.

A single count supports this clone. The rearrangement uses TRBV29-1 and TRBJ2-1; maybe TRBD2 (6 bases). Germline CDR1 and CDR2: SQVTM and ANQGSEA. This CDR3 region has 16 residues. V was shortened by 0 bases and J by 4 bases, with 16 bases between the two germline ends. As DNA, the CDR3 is TGCAGCGTTGAAGATCGTTTGGGACTCAGATACAATGAGCAGTTCTTC. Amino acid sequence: CSVEDRLGLRYNEQFF.

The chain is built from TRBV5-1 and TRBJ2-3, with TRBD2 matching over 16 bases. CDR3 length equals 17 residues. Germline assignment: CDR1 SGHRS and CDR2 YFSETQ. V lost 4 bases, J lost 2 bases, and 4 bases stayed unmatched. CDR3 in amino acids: CASSPGTSGRATDTQYF. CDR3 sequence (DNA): TGCGCCAGCAGCCCCGGGACTAGCGGGAGGGCCACAGATACGCAGTATTTT.

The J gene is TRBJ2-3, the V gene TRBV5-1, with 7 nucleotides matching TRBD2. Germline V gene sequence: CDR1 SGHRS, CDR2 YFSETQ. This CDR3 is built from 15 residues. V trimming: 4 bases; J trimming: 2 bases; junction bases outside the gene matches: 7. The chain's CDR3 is CASSRSGEPTDTQYF. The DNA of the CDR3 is TGCGCCAGCAGCCGGAGCGGGGAGCCCACAGATACGCAGTATTTT.

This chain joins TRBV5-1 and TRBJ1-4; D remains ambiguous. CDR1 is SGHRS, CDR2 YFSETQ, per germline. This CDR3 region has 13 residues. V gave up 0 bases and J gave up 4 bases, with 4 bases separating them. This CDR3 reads CASSLGYNEKLFF. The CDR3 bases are TGCGCCAGCAGCTTGGGCTATAATGAAAAACTGTTTTTT.

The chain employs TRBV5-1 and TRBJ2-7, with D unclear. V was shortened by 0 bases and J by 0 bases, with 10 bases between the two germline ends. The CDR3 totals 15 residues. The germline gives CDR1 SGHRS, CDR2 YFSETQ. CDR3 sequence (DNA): TGCGCCAGCAGCTTGGCCACGACACACTCCTACGAGCAGTACTTC. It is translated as CASSLATTHSYEQYF.

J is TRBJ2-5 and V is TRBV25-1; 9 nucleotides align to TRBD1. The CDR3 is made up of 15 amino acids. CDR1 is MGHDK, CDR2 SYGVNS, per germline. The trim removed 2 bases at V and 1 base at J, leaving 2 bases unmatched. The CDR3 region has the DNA TGTGCCAGCAGTGAAGACAGGGGGAGCCAAGAGACCCAGTACTTC. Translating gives CASSEDRGSQETQYF.

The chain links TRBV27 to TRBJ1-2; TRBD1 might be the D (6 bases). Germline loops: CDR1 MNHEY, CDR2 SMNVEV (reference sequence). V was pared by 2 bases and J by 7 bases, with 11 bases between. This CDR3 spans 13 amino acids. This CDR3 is CASSLAGVGGYTF. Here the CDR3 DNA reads TGTGCCAGCAGTTTAGCAGGGGTTGGTGGCTACACCTTC.

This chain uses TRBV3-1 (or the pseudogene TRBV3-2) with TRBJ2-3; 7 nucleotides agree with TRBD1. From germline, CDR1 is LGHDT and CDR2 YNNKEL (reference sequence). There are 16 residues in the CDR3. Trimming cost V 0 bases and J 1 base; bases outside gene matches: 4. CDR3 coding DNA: TGTGCCAGCAGCCAAGAAAGGGACAGACGCACAGATACGCAGTATTTT. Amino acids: CASSQERDRRTDTQYF.

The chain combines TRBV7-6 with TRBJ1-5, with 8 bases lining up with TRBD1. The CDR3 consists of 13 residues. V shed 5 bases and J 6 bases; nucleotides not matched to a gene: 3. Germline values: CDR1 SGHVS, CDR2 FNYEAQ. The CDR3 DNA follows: TGTGCCAGCAGCCCGGACAGGGTTCAGCCCCAGCATTTT. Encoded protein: CASSPDRVQPQHF.

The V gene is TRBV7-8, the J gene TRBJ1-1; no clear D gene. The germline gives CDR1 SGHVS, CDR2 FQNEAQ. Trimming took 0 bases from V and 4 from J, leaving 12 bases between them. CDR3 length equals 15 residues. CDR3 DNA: TGTGCCAGCAGCTTAGCGCGGATCGGTAGCACTGAAGCTTTCTTT. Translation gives CASSLARIGSTEAFF.

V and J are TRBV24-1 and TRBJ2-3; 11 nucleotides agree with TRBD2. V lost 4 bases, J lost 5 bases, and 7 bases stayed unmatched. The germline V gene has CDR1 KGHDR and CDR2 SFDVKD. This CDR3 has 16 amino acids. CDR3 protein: CATSDPLAGGRDTQYF. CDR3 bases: TGTGCCACCAGTGACCCTCTAGCGGGAGGTAGAGATACGCAGTATTTT.

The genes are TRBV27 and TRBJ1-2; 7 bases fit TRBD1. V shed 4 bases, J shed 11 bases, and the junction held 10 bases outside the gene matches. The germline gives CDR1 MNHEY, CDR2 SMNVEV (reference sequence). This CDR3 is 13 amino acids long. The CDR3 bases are TGTGCCAGCAGTTCAGACAGGGCGGCGGGGTACACCTTC. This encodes CASSSDRAAGYTF.

CDR3: CACLSLRNIQYF. In nucleotides, the CDR3 is TGTGCCTGCCTCTCCTTGAGAAACATTCAGTACTTC. V gene TRBV30 combines with J gene TRBJ2-4; D remains ambiguous. V shed 6 bases and J shed 6 bases, with 12 bases lying between them. CDR1 and CDR2 (germline): GTSNPN, SVGIG (reference sequence). The CDR3 covers 12 residues.

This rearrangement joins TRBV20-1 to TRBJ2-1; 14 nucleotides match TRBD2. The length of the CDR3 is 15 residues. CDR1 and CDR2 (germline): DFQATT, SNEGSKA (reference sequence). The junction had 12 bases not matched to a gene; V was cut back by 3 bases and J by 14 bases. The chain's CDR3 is CSASAISGTSGREFF. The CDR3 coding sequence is TGCAGTGCTAGTGCTATCTCCGGGACTAGCGGGAGAGAGTTCTTC.

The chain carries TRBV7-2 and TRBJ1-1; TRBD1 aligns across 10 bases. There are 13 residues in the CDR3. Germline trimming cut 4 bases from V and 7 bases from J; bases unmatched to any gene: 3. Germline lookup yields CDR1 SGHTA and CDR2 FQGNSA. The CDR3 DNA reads TGTGCCAGCAGCTACGGGACAGGGGATGAAGCTTTCTTT. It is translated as CASSYGTGDEAFF.

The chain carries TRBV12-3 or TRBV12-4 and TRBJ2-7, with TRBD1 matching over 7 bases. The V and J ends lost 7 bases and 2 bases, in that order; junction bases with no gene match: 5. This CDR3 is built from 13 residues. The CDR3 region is CASTRQGPYEQYF. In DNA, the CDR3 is TGTGCCAGCACCCGACAGGGACCCTACGAGCAGTACTTC.

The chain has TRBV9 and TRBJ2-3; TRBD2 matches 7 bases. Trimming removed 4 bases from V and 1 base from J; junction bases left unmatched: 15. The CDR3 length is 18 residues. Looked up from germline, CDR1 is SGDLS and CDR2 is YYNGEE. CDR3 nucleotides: TGTGCCAGCAGCCCCCGCTGGGGAGGGGCCTCCGGCACAGATACGCAGTATTTT. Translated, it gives CASSPRWGGASGTDTQYF.

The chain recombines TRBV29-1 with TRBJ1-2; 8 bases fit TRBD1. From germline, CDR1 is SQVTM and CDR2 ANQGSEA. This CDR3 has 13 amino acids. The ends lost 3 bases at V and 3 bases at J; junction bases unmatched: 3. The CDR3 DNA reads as TGCAGCGTTGAGGCAGGGGGCTACTATGGCTACACCTTC. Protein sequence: CSVEAGGYYGYTF.

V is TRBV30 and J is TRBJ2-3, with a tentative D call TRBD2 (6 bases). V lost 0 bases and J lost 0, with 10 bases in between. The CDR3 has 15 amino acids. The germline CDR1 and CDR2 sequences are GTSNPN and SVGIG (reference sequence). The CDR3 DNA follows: TGTGCCTGGAGTGTAGGGCTAGCGAGCACAGATACGCAGTATTTT. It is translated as CAWSVGLASTDTQYF. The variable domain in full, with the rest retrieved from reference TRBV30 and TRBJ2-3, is SQTIHQWPATLVQPVGSPLSLECTVEGTSNPNLYWYRQAAGRGLQLLFYSVGIGQISSEVPQNLSASRPQDRQFILSSKKLLLSDSGFYLCAWSVGLASTDTQYFGPGTRLTVL.

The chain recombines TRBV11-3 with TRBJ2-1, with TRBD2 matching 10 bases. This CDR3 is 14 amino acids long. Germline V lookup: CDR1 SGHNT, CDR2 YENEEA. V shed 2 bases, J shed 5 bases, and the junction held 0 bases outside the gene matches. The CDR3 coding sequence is TGTGCCAGCAGCTTACTAGCGGGGGACAATGAGCAGTTCTTC. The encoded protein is CASSLLAGDNEQFF. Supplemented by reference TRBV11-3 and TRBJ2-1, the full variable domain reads EAGVVQSPRYKIIEKKQPVAFWCNPISGHNTLYWYLQNLGQGPELLIRYENEEAVDDSQLPKDRFSAERLKGVDSTLKIQPAELGDSAVYLCASSLLAGDNEQFFGPGTRLTVL.

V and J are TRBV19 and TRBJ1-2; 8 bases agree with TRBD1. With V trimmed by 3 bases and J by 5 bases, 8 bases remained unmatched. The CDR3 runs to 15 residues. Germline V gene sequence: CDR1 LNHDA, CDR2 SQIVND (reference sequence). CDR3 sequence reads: CASSMMGQANYGYTF. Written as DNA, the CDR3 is TGTGCCAGTAGTATGATGGGACAGGCGAATTATGGCTACACCTTC. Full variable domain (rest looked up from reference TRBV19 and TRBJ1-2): DGGITQSPKYLFRKEGQNVTLSCEQNLNHDAMYWYRQDPGQGLRLIYYSQIVNDFQKGDIAEGYSVSREKKESFPLTVTSAQKNPTAFYLCASSMMGQANYGYTFGSGTRLTVV.

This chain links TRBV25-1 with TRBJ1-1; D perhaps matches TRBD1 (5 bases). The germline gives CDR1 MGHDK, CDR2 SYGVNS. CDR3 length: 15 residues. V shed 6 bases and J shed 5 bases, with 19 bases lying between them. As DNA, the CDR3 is TGTGCCAGCAGCGGGAGTTTCAGGGTCGGGACTGAAGCTTTCTTT. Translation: CASSGSFRVGTEAFF.

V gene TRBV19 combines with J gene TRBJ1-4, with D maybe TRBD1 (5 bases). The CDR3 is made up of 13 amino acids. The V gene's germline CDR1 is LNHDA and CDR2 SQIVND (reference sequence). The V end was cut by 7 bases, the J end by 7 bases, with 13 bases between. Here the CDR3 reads CASTQVRGEKLFF. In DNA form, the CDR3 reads TGTGCCAGTACCCAAGTAAGGGGTGAAAAACTGTTTTTT.

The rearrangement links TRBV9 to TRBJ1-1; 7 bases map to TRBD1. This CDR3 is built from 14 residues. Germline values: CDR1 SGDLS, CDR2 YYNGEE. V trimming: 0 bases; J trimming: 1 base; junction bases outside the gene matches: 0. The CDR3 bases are TGTGCCAGCAGCGTAGGGGACAGGAACACTGAAGCTTTCTTT. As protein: CASSVGDRNTEAFF.